The 13 T cell receptor beta chains below were found in one sample sequenced in a study of shared clonotypes between healthy human individuals. Clones were read by immunoSEQ multiplex PCR, and TCRdb kept only the in-frame ones, dropping some. The top ten clones hold around 13% of a sample with some 500,000 clones, more than 70% of them seen once. The sequencing input was PBMCs. All receptors derive from a woman between 35 and 50 years old in good health. Some clones in this sample may be carry-over from other donors' samples.

The chain is built from TRBV9 and TRBJ2-2, with D perhaps TRBD1 (5 bases). Per the germline V gene, CDR1 is SGDLS and CDR2 is YYNGEE. V gave up 0 bases and J gave up 7 bases, with 13 bases separating them. The CDR3 is 15 amino acids. The CDR3 DNA is TGTGCCAGCAGCGTAGATCAGGGAAGAGGCGGGGAGCTGTTTTTT. It specifies CASSVDQGRGGELFF.

V is TRBV10-3 and J is TRBJ2-1, with D unresolved. CDR3 length equals 16 residues. Germline V gene sequence: CDR1 ENHRY, CDR2 SYGVKD. Trimming stripped 4 bases from V and 0 bases from J, with 13 bases between. The CDR3 protein is CAISVSTGSSYNEQFF. The CDR3 DNA reads TGTGCCATCAGTGTTTCTACCGGTAGCTCCTACAATGAGCAGTTCTTC.

V usage is TRBV5-1 and J usage is TRBJ2-7, with 7 bases that match TRBD2. The length of the CDR3 is 15 residues. V shed 3 bases, J shed 0 bases, and the junction held 6 bases outside the gene matches. Germline assignment: CDR1 SGHRS and CDR2 YFSETQ. The DNA of the CDR3 is TGCGCCAGCAGCTGGATCCCGGGGGGCTCCTACGAGCAGTACTTC. Translating it yields CASSWIPGGSYEQYF.

The table lists this clone with many counts. Other DNA sequences in the same sample also yield this CDR3. The chain uses TRBV7-3 and TRBJ2-1; 7 bases map to TRBD2. The CDR3 has 13 amino acids. Germline loops: CDR1 SGHTA, CDR2 FQGTGA. The junction had 3 bases not matched to a gene; V was cut back by 3 bases and J by 7 bases. CDR3 nucleotides: TGTGCCAGCAGCTTTGGGACTAATAATGAGCAGTTCTTC. As protein: CASSFGTNNEQFF.

The chain has TRBV14 and TRBJ2-1; no firm D call. The CDR3 runs 12 residues. CDR1 SGHDN and CDR2 FVKESK come from the germline V gene. Trimming cost V 4 bases and J 5 bases, with 6 bases left between them. In DNA form, the CDR3 reads TGTGCCAGCAGCCCACAGCACAATGAGCAGTTCTTC. Residues: CASSPQHNEQFF. Drawing the rest from reference TRBV14 and TRBJ2-1, the complete variable domain is EAGVTQFPSHSVIEKGQTVTLRCDPISGHDNLYWYRRVMGKEIKFLLHFVKESKQDESGMPNNRFLAERTGGTYSTLKVQPAELEDSGVYFCASSPQHNEQFFGPGTRLTVL.

As DNA, the CDR3 is TGTGCCAGCAGCCGATTACTCATGGGGGCAGGGAATCAGCCCCAGCATTTT. It yields the protein CASSRLLMGAGNQPQHF. V usage is TRBV7-6 and J usage is TRBJ1-5; D might be TRBD1 (6 bases). Trimming stripped 5 bases from V and 4 bases from J, with 21 bases between. Germline CDR1 reads SGHVS; CDR2 reads FNYEAQ. The CDR3 loop spans 17 amino acids. The variable domain in full, with the rest retrieved from reference TRBV7-6 and TRBJ1-5, is GAGVSQSPRYKVTKRGQDVALRCDPISGHVSLYWYRQALGQGPEFLTYFNYEAQQDKSGLPNDRFSAERPEGSISTLTIQRTEQRDSAMYRCASSRLLMGAGNQPQHFGDGTRLSIL.

The genes are TRBV13 and TRBJ2-1, with TRBD2 matching over 9 bases. From germline, CDR1 is PRHDT and CDR2 FYEKMQ (reference sequence). Trimming cost V 6 bases and J 8 bases; bases outside gene matches: 5. The CDR3 contains 13 residues. The DNA of the CDR3 is TGTGCCAGCAGTTCGGGGACTAGCTATGAGCAGTTCTTC. Amino acid sequence: CASSSGTSYEQFF.

The chain has TRBV29-1 and TRBJ2-7; the D is unclear. Germline CDR1 and CDR2: SQVTM and ANQGSEA. Trimming removed 5 bases from V and 7 bases from J, with 21 bases in between. The CDR3 sequence is 14 residues long. The CDR3 sequence: CSVTAPAVGWEQYF. CDR3 DNA: TGCAGCGTTACCGCCCCGGCCGTGGGATGGGAGCAGTACTTC.

The chain carries TRBV4-2 and TRBJ1-2, with D possibly matching TRBD1 (6 bases). This CDR3 spans 12 amino acids. From germline, CDR1 is LGHNA and CDR2 YNFKEQ. V was cut by 4 bases and J by 8 bases, with 11 bases left in between. The CDR3 sequence is CASSRTGYGYTF. Written as DNA, the CDR3 is TGTGCCAGCAGCCGCACAGGGTACGGCTACACCTTC.

The V and J genes are TRBV23-1 and TRBJ2-7, with 11 bases matching TRBD1. TRBV23-1 is given ORF status, its function remaining uncertain. Trimming at V came to 9 bases and at J to 5 bases, leaving 9 bases not matched to a gene. This CDR3 region has 14 residues. CDR3 in amino acids: CARLDRDRGNEQYF. Here the CDR3 DNA reads TGCGCCAGACTCGACCGGGACAGGGGGAACGAGCAGTACTTC.

Regarding this clone: A far larger clone is only one base removed, so a read error is likely. Without the conserved terminal phenylalanine or tryptophan, this CDR3 likely stems from a read error. The chain links TRBV9 to TRBJ2-7; 11 bases line up with TRBD2. This CDR3 spans 14 amino acids. V dropped 0 bases and J dropped 7; count of bases not matched to a gene: 3. Germline lookup yields CDR1 SGDLS and CDR2 YYNGEE. The CDR3 coding sequence is TGTGCCAGCAGCGTAGGTAGCGGGAGGGAAGAGCAGTACTCC. Residues: CASSVGSGREEQYS.

The rearrangement links TRBV5-8 to TRBJ2-1; D is possibly TRBD1 (5 bases). CDR3 length: 13 residues. The germline CDR1 and CDR2 sequences are SGHTS and YDEGEE. V was clipped by 4 bases and J by 10 bases, with 15 bases between them. This chain's CDR3 is CASSTRVRAEQFF. The CDR3, as DNA: TGTGCCAGCAGCACCAGGGTGAGAGCAGAGCAGTTCTTC.

The rearrangement uses TRBV7-2 and TRBJ2-3, with D possibly TRBD1 on 7 matching bases. The germline gives CDR1 SGHTA, CDR2 FQGNSA. Trimming shortened V by 4 bases and J by 13 bases, and 15 bases separated the two germline ends. The CDR3 sequence is 12 residues long. CDR3 nucleotides: TGTGCCAGCAGCTCCCGGGGGACAGCGGAGTATTTT. This sequence encodes CASSSRGTAEYF.